A single sample is the source of the 27 T cell receptor beta chains below, sequenced in a study of T cell responses to AZD1222 COVID-19 vaccine. The protocol was immunoSEQ multiplex PCR, while the TCRdb copy is restricted to in-frame clones and leaves out a portion. The sample has roughly 120,000 clones, over 75% seen once. The source was peripheral blood, collected on day 0 of MenACWY control vaccination. These receptors were obtained from an adult in good health.

V is TRBV7-8 and J is TRBJ1-5; unclear D gene. Deletions cut 0 bases from V and 6 bases from J, with 6 bases between. This CDR3 has 13 amino acids. The germline V gene has CDR1 SGHVS and CDR2 FQNEAQ. The CDR3 DNA sequence: TGTGCCAGCAGCTTAGCGAGGTTTCAGCCCCAGCATTTT. Encoded protein: CASSLARFQPQHF.

In DNA, the CDR3 is TGTGCCAGCAGTACCCAGGGGGCCGATGGCTACACCTTC. It is translated as CASSTQGADGYTF. The V call is TRBV2, the J call TRBJ1-2; 8 nucleotides match TRBD1. From germline, CDR1 is SNHLY and CDR2 FYNNEI. The CDR3 covers 13 residues. After removal of 5 bases from V and 6 bases from J, the junction contained 5 bases not matched to a gene.

This chain connects TRBV21-1 to TRBJ2-7; the table's D call, TRBD1, was not checked against the DNA. TRBV21-1 is recorded as a pseudogene. The CDR3 has 17 amino acids. CDR3 nucleotides: TGTGCCAGCAGCACCCTGGGGACAGGGAGAATCTCCTACGAGCAGTACTTC. It is translated as CASSTLGTGRISYEQYF.

This chain links TRBV27 with TRBJ2-7; 10 nucleotides match TRBD1. CDR3 length equals 13 residues. Per germline, CDR1 MNHEY and CDR2 SMNVEV (reference sequence). V lost 5 bases and J lost 6; bases outside the gene matches: 4. In DNA, the CDR3 is TGTGCCAGCAGTGGGGACAGGGGAACCGAGCAGTACTTC. Its protein product is CASSGDRGTEQYF.

This chain's CDR3 is CASSLTGAVFSSYEQYF. CDR3 DNA: TGTGCCAGCAGTTTAACAGGGGCGGTATTCAGCTCCTACGAGCAGTACTTC. The chain links TRBV28 to TRBJ2-7; TRBD1 agrees at 7 bases. The length of the CDR3 is 17 residues. Germline V gives CDR1 MDHEN, CDR2 SYDVKM. Losses at the gene ends were 2 bases for V and 0 bases for J; bases not matched to a gene: 10.

This clone occurred a few times. V is TRBV4-1 and J is TRBJ1-2; D not certain. Trimming pared 1 base from V and 8 bases from J, leaving 14 bases between. The CDR3 sequence is 14 residues long. CDR1 and CDR2 (germline): MGHRA, YSYEKL. The DNA of the CDR3 is TGCGCCAGCAGCCAAGGTACGGACGGCCGGGGCTACACCTTC. Translating gives CASSQGTDGRGYTF.

J is TRBJ1-1 and V is TRBV24-1; TRBD1 matches 8 bases. After removal of 0 bases from V and 4 bases from J, the junction contained 9 bases not matched to a gene. CDR1 and CDR2 (germline): KGHDR, SFDVKD. This CDR3 comprises 17 residues. CDR3 sequence: CATSDLPGGLWGTEAFF. The CDR3, as DNA: TGTGCCACCAGTGATTTGCCAGGGGGCCTTTGGGGCACTGAAGCTTTCTTT.

In this sample, this clone turned up a few times. The CDR3 DNA reads TGTGCCAGCAGCCGGGACCTGGAGACCCAGTACTTC. Translated: CASSRDLETQYF. The V call is TRBV11-2, the J call TRBJ2-5; D may correspond to TRBD1 or TRBD2 (5 bases each). The length of the CDR3 is 12 residues. CDR1 is SGHAT and CDR2 is FQNNGV in the germline V gene. Trimming removed 5 bases at V and 5 bases at J, with 9 bases between.

There are a few counts of this clone. The V and J genes are TRBV19 and TRBJ2-2; 9 nucleotides match TRBD2. In germline, CDR1 is LNHDA, CDR2 SQIVND (reference sequence). This CDR3 has 16 amino acids. V gave up 8 bases and J gave up 3 bases; unmatched junction bases: 10. The CDR3 DNA reads as TGTGCCAGTGACCGCGGGGGGGCCGTCGACACCGGGGAGCTGTTTTTT. Encoded protein: CASDRGGAVDTGELFF.

This clone occurred once. The chain recombines TRBV5-8 with TRBJ1-3; TRBD1 agrees at 9 bases. This CDR3 has 16 amino acids. Germline V gene sequence: CDR1 SGHTS, CDR2 YDEGEE. Trimming took 6 bases from V and 2 from J; bases not matched to a gene: 9. The CDR3 DNA sequence: TGTGCCAGCAACCCCCCGGGACAGGGCCCTGGAAACACCATATATTTT. It translates to CASNPPGQGPGNTIYF.

CDR3 sequence reads: CASSPVENTGELFF. The DNA for the CDR3 is TGTGCCAGCAGCCCCGTAGAGAACACCGGGGAGCTGTTTTTT. J is TRBJ2-2 and V is TRBV7-3; D is undetermined. From germline, CDR1 is SGHTA and CDR2 FQGTGA. V was shortened by 5 bases and J by 1 base, with 8 bases between the two germline ends. This CDR3 comprises 14 residues.

This clone was recorded only once. The chain recombines TRBV5-4 with TRBJ2-5; 9 bases are a match to TRBD1. This CDR3 comprises 14 residues. J lost 3 bases, V lost 5 bases, and 5 bases had no gene match. Germline assignment: CDR1 SGHNT and CDR2 YYREEE (reference sequence). The CDR3 DNA sequence: TGTGCCAGCAGTCCGACAGGGGGGGAAGAGACCCAGTACTTC. Residues: CASSPTGGEETQYF.

The chain has TRBV25-1 and TRBJ2-2; 9 nucleotides align to TRBD1. From germline, CDR1 is MGHDK and CDR2 SYGVNS. The V gene end was trimmed by 5 bases and the J gene end by 1 base; junction bases not matched to a gene: 5. The CDR3 is made up of 16 amino acids. CDR3 protein: CASSTEGQGNTGELFF. CDR3 nucleotides: TGTGCCAGCAGTACCGAGGGACAGGGGAACACCGGGGAGCTGTTTTTT.

This clone was seen only a few times. CDR3 in amino acids: CASSQDWGDSYNYEQYF. The CDR3 DNA follows: TGTGCCAGCAGCCAAGATTGGGGGGACAGTTACAACTACGAGCAGTACTTC. V gene TRBV4-2 combines with J gene TRBJ2-7, with D possibly matching TRBD1 (7 bases). Germline V gene lookup returns CDR1 LGHNA and CDR2 YNFKEQ. The V end lost 0 bases, the J end lost 3 bases, and 18 bases lay between the germline ends. This CDR3 is 17 amino acids long.

This clone was observed a handful of times. CDR3 amino acids: CASSLNQGAPFSTDTQYF. In nucleotides, the CDR3 is TGCGCCAGCAGCTTGAATCAGGGGGCCCCCTTTAGCACAGATACGCAGTATTTT. The rearrangement joins TRBV5-1 to TRBJ2-3, with 8 bases lining up with TRBD1. CDR1 is SGHRS and CDR2 is YFSETQ in the germline V gene. The CDR3 has 18 amino acids. V lost 1 base to trimming and J lost 0 bases; unmatched junction nucleotides: 10.

The chain combines TRBV10-1 with TRBJ2-7; weak D call: TRBD2 (6 bases). Per the germline V gene, CDR1 is WNHNN and CDR2 is SYGVQD (reference sequence). The CDR3 has 14 residues. The V and J ends lost 8 bases and 2 bases respectively, with 16 bases between them. DNA of the CDR3: TGCGCCAGCTGGGCGCGGGGTTGGACCTACGAGCAGTACTTC. Its protein product is CASWARGWTYEQYF.

The rearrangement links TRBV7-9 to TRBJ2-7; D not resolved. Germline V lookup: CDR1 SEHNR, CDR2 FQNEAQ (reference sequence). V lost 0 bases and J lost 1, with 10 bases in between. This CDR3 has 15 residues. CDR3 DNA sequence: TGTGCCAGCAGCTTAGCTTACCGGGCTTCCTACGAGCAGTACTTC. Translated, it gives CASSLAYRASYEQYF. The entire variable domain, with the rest obtained from reference TRBV7-9 and TRBJ2-7, is as follows: DTGVSQNPRHKITKRGQNVTFRCDPISEHNRLYWYRQTLGQGPEFLTYFQNEAQLEKSRLLSDRFSAERPKGSFSTLEIQRTEQGDSAMYLCASSLAYRASYEQYFGPGTRLTVT.

Remarks on this clone: Other DNA sequences in the sample encode the same CDR3. The rearrangement links TRBV20-1 to TRBJ2-7, with D perhaps matching TRBD1 (5 bases). V lost 6 bases to trimming and J lost 2 bases, with 17 bases between them. CDR3 size: 14 residues. Looked up from germline, CDR1 is DFQATT and CDR2 is SNEGSKA (reference sequence). The CDR3 protein is CSASVRTSPYEQYF. CDR3 coding DNA: TGCAGTGCCAGTGTCCGGACATCTCCCTACGAGCAGTACTTC.

J is TRBJ2-3 and V is TRBV24-1; perhaps TRBD1 as D (6 bases). Trimming cost V 4 bases and J 2 bases, with 12 bases left between them. Germline V gene data show CDR1 as KGHDR and CDR2 as SFDVKD. This CDR3 region has 15 residues. The CDR3 coding sequence is TGTGCCACCAGTGACCCTCGGGACACCACAGATACGCAGTATTTT. It specifies CATSDPRDTTDTQYF.

This clone came up once. This rearrangement joins TRBV10-2 to TRBJ1-5, with 8 nucleotides matching TRBD1. The CDR3 loop spans 14 amino acids. The V segment lost 6 bases and the J segment 3 bases; nucleotides outside the gene matches: 4. CDR1 is WSHSY and CDR2 is SAAADI in the germline V gene. In nucleotides, the CDR3 is TGCGCCAGCAGGGAGGGACAGGTCAATCAGCCCCAGCATTTT. Translation: CASREGQVNQPQHF.

The chain links TRBV6-5 to TRBJ1-3; 11 bases agree with TRBD1. Germline values: CDR1 MNHEY, CDR2 SVGAGI. This CDR3 region has 15 residues. V lost 6 bases and J lost 0; bases outside the gene matches: 1. The CDR3 here is CASRDRGLSGNTIYF. The CDR3 nucleotides are TGTGCCAGCAGGGACAGGGGGCTCTCTGGAAACACCATATATTTT.

CDR3: CARHPRGGIYNEQFF. The CDR3 nucleotides are TGTGCCAGGCACCCCCGGGGAGGGATCTACAATGAGCAGTTCTTC. The rearrangement uses TRBV21-1 and TRBJ2-1; the table's D call of TRBD2 was not tested on the DNA. TRBV21-1 is labeled a pseudogene. The CDR3 has 15 residues.

This sequence joins TRBV5-1 and TRBJ2-1, with D maybe TRBD2 (6 bases). V lost 0 bases, J lost 1 base, and 17 bases lay in between. This CDR3 comprises 18 residues. In germline, CDR1 is SGHRS, CDR2 YFSETQ. The DNA for the CDR3 is TGCGCCAGCAGCTTGGAGCCTCCCGGGGGTGGGTCCTACAATGAGCAGTTCTTC. Amino acid sequence: CASSLEPPGGGSYNEQFF.

The count of this clone is one. CDR3 sequence: CASRRTGGDYNEQFF. The DNA of the CDR3 is TGTGCCAGTAGGCGGACAGGGGGGGACTACAATGAGCAGTTCTTC. This chain links TRBV19 with TRBJ2-1, with 10 positions matching TRBD1. This CDR3 spans 15 amino acids. Germline trimming cut 6 bases from V and 3 bases from J; bases unmatched to any gene: 5. Germline CDR1 reads LNHDA; CDR2 reads SQIVND (reference sequence). The entire variable domain, with the rest obtained from reference TRBV19 and TRBJ2-1, is as follows: DGGITQSPKYLFRKEGQNVTLSCEQNLNHDAMYWYRQDPGQGLRLIYYSQIVNDFQKGDIAEGYSVSREKKESFPLTVTSAQKNPTAFYLCASRRTGGDYNEQFFGPGTRLTVL.

This sequence joins TRBV13 and TRBJ1-3, with 10 bases identical to TRBD1. CDR3 size: 19 residues. Germline trimming cut 6 bases from V and 0 bases from J; bases unmatched to any gene: 14. Germline values: CDR1 PRHDT, CDR2 FYEKMQ (reference sequence). CDR3 sequence reads: CASSSYSGQGRYSGNTIYF. The CDR3 DNA sequence: TGTGCCAGCAGTTCCTACTCGGGACAGGGGAGGTACTCTGGAAACACCATATATTTT.

This clone was seen a handful of times. V is TRBV7-2 and J is TRBJ1-2; no reliable D call. The CDR3 contains 12 residues. V was trimmed by 5 bases and J by 5 bases, leaving 9 bases between them. CDR1 and CDR2 from the germline V gene are SGHTA and FQGNSA. The CDR3 region is CASSPSGYGYTF. Here the CDR3 DNA reads TGTGCCAGCAGCCCCTCCGGATATGGCTACACCTTC.

This sequence joins TRBV7-9 and TRBJ2-3, with D perhaps given as TRBD1 or TRBD2 (5 bases each). The CDR3 runs 16 residues. V gave up 0 bases and J gave up 2 bases, with 12 bases separating them. Germline V CDR1 and CDR2: SEHNR, FQNEAQ (reference sequence). CDR3 protein: CASSLAWGPLTDTQYF. The CDR3 DNA is TGTGCCAGCAGCTTAGCTTGGGGACCACTCACAGATACGCAGTATTTT.